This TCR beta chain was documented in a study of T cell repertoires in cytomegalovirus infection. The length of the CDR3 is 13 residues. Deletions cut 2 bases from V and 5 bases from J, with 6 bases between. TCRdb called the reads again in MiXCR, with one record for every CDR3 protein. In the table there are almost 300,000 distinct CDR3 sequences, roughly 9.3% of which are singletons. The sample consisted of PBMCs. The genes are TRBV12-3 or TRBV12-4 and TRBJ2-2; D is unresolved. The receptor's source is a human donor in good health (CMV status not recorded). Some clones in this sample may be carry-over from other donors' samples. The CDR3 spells CASSLLVTGELFF. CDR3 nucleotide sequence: TGTGCCAGCAGTTTACTGGTAACCGGGGAGCTGTTTTTT.